This entry concerns a single T cell receptor (beta chain). One junction end disagrees with the germline gene, perhaps due to a read error. CDR3 length: 13 amino acids. Germline assignment: CDR1 SSHAT and CDR2 FNYEAQ (reference sequence). The entry originates in a study of blood T cell repertoires in COVID-19. Across the whole study: T cells, B-cell-depleted T cells, or PBMCs supplied cDNA or gDNA.

The assay was immunoSEQ multiplex PCR, and TCRdb's table has in-frame clones only and misses some. The profile shows 120,000 to 150,000 clones, about four fifths of them singletons. The genes are TRBV7-7 and TRBJ1-1; D remains ambiguous. Sequences were obtained from peripheral blood. This TCR derives from a human donor in a cohort sampled during active COVID-19. The CDR3 nucleotides are TGTGCTAGCAGCTTATCCCTTAACACTGAAGCTTTCTTT. This encodes CASSLSLNTEAFF.